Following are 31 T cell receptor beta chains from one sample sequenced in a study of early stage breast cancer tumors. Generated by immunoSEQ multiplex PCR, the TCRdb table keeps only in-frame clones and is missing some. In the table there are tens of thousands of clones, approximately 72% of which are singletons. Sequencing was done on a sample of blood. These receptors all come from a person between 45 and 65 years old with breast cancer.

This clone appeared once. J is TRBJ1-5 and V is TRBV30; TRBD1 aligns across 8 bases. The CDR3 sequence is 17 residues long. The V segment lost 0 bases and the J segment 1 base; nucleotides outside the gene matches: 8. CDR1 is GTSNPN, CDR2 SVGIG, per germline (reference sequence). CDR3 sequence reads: CAWSVGQGAPSNQPQHF. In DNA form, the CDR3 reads TGTGCCTGGAGTGTAGGGCAGGGGGCCCCCAGCAATCAGCCCCAGCATTTT.

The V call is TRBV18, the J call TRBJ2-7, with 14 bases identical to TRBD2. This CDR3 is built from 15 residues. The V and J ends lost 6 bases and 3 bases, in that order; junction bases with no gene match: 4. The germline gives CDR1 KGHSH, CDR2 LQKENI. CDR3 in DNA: TGTGCCAGCTCGCCTGGGACTAGCGGGAGCTACGAGCAGTACTTC. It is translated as CASSPGTSGSYEQYF.

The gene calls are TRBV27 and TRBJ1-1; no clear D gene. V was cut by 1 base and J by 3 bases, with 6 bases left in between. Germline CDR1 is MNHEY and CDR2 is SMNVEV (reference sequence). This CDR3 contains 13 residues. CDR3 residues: CASSLYSYTEAFF. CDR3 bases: TGTGCCAGCAGTTTATACAGCTACACTGAAGCTTTCTTT.

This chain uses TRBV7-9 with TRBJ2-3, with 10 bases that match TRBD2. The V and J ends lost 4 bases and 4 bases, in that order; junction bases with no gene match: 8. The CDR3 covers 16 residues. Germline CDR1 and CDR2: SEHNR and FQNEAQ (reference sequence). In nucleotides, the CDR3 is TGTGCCAGCAGCTCCCGACCGGGACTAGCGTCAGATACGCAGTATTTT. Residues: CASSSRPGLASDTQYF.

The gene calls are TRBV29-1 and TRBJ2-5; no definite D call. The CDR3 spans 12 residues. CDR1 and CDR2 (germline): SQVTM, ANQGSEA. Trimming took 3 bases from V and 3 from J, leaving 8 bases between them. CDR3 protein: CSVDDPKETQYF. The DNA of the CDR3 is TGCAGCGTTGATGACCCAAAAGAGACCCAGTACTTC.

CDR3 nucleotides: TGTGCCTGGAGTGTACGGGCGGGATCTTTGGAGACCCAGTACTTC. This sequence encodes CAWSVRAGSLETQYF. The chain joins TRBV30 to TRBJ2-5, with D maybe TRBD2 (6 bases). Trimming took off 0 bases at V and 5 bases at J, with 16 bases between the two ends. The CDR3 contains 15 residues. Germline assignment: CDR1 GTSNPN and CDR2 SVGIG (reference sequence).

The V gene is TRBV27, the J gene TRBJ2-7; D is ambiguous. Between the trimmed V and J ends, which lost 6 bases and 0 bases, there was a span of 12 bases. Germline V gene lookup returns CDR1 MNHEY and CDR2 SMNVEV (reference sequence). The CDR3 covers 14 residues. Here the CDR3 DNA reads TGTGCCAGCAGGGAGCTGACGAGCTCCTACGAGCAGTACTTC. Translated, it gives CASRELTSSYEQYF.

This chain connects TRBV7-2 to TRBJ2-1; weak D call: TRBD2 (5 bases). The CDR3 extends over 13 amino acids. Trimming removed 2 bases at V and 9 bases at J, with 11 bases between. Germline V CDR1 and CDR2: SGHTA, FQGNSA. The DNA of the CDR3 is TGTGCCAGCAGCTTAACTAGATCCACTGAGCAGTTCTTC. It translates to CASSLTRSTEQFF.

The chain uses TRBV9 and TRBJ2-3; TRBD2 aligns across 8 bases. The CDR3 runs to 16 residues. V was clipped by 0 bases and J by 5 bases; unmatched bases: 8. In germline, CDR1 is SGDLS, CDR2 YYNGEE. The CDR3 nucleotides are TGTGCCAGCAGCGTAGGTGGGGGACTAGATCTAGATACGCAGTATTTT. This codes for CASSVGGGLDLDTQYF. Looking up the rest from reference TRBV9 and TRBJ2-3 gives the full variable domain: DSGVTQTPKHLITATGQRVTLRCSPRSGDLSVYWYQQSLDQGLQFLIQYYNGEERAKGNILERFSAQQFPDLHSELNLSSLELGDSALYFCASSVGGGLDLDTQYFGPGTRLTVL.

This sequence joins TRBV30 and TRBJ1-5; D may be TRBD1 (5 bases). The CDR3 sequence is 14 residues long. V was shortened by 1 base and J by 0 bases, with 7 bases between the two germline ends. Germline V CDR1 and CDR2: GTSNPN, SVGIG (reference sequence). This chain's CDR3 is CAWSGGGSNQPQHF. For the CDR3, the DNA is TGTGCCTGGAGTGGGGGCGGTAGCAATCAGCCCCAGCATTTT.

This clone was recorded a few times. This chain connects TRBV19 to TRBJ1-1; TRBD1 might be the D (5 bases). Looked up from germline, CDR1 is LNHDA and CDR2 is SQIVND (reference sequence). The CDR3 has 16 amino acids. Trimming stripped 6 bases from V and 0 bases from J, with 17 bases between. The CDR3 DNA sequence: TGTGCCAGTAGCCGGGACTCTTCTAGCATGAACACTGAAGCTTTCTTT. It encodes CASSRDSSSMNTEAFF. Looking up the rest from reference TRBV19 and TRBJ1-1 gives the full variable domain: DGGITQSPKYLFRKEGQNVTLSCEQNLNHDAMYWYRQDPGQGLRLIYYSQIVNDFQKGDIAEGYSVSREKKESFPLTVTSAQKNPTAFYLCASSRDSSSMNTEAFFGQGTRLTVV.

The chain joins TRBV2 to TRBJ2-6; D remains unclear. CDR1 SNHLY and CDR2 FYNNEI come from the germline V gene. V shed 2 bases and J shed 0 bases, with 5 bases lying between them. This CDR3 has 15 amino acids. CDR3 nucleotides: TGTGCCAGCAGTGAACAGAGCTCTGGGGCCAACGTCCTGACTTTC. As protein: CASSEQSSGANVLTF.

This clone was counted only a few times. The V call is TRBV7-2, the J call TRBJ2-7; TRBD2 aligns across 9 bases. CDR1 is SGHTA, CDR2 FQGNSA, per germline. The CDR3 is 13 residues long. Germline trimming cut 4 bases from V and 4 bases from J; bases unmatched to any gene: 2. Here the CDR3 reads CASSSTSGYEQYF. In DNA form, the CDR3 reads TGTGCCAGCAGCTCGACTAGCGGATACGAGCAGTACTTC. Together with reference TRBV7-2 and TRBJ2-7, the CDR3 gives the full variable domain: GAGVSQSPSNKVTEKGKDVELRCDPISGHTALYWYRQSLGQGLEFLIYFQGNSAPDKSGLPSDRFSAERTGGSVSTLTIQRTQQEDSAVYLCASSSTSGYEQYFGPGTRLTVT.

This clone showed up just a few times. CDR3 DNA sequence: TGTGCCTGGAGTGTACGGGGGGACACTGAAGCTTTCTTT. This translates into CAWSVRGDTEAFF. The V call is TRBV30, the J call TRBJ1-1, with D tentatively TRBD1 (5 bases). The CDR3 sequence is 13 residues long. The V end was cut by 0 bases, the J end by 3 bases, with 8 bases between. In germline, CDR1 is GTSNPN, CDR2 SVGIG (reference sequence).

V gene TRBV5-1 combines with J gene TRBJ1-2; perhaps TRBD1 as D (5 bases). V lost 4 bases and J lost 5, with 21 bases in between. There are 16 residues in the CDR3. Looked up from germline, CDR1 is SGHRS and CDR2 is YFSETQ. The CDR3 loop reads CASSPITGSSLYGYTF. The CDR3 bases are TGCGCCAGCAGCCCAATTACAGGATCAAGCTTGTATGGCTACACCTTC.

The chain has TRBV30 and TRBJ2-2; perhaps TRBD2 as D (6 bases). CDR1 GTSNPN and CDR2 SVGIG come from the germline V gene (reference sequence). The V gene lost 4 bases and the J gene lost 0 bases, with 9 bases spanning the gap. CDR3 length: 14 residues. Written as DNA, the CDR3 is TGTGCCTGGAATAGCGGCGCGAACACCGGGGAGCTGTTTTTT. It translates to CAWNSGANTGELFF.

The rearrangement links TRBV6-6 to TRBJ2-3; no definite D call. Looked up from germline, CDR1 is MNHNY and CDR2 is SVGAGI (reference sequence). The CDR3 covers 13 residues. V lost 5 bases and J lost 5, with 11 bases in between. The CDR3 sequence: CASSGITVDTQYF. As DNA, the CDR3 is TGTGCCAGCAGTGGGATCACGGTAGATACGCAGTATTTT.

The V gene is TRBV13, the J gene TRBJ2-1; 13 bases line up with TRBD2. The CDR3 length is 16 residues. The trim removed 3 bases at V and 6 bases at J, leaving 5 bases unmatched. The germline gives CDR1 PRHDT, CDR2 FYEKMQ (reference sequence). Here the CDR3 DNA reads TGTGCCAGCAGCTTGCCCGGGACTAGCGGGACCAATGAGCAGTTCTTC. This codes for CASSLPGTSGTNEQFF.

CDR3 nucleotides: TGCGCCAGCAGCTTCTCGTCAGACCCGAACACCGGGGAGCTGTTTTTT. It yields the protein CASSFSSDPNTGELFF. The rearrangement uses TRBV5-1 and TRBJ2-2; D not resolved. CDR1 and CDR2 (germline): SGHRS, YFSETQ. Trimming took off 2 bases at V and 0 bases at J, with 11 bases between the two ends. This CDR3 comprises 16 residues.

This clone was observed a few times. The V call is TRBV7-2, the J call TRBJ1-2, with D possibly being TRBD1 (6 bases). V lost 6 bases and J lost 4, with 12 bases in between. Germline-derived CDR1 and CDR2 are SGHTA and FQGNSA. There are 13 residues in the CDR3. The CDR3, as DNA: TGTGCCAGCAGTTCAACAGGGCTCTATGGCTACACCTTC. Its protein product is CASSSTGLYGYTF.

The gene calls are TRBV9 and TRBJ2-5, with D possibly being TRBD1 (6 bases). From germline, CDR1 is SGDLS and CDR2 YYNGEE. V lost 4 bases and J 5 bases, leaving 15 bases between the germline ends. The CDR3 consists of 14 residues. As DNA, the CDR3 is TGTGCCAGCAGCCCTACAGGGTTCGGGGAGACCCAGTACTTC. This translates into CASSPTGFGETQYF.

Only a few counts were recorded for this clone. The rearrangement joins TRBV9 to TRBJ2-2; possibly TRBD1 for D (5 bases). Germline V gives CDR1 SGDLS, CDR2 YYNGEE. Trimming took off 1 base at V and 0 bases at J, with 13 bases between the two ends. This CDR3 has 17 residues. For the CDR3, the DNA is TGTGCCAGCAGCGTAACCCGTGACAGAGCGAACACCGGGGAGCTGTTTTTT. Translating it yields CASSVTRDRANTGELFF.

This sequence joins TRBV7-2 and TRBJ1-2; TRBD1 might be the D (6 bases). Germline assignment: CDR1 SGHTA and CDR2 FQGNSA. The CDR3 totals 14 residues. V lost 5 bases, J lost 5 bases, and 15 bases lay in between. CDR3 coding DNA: TGTGCCAGCAGCCCCCGGGACATCACTTATGGCTACACCTTC. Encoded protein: CASSPRDITYGYTF. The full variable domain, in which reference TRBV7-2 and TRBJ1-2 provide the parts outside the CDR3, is GAGVSQSPSNKVTEKGKDVELRCDPISGHTALYWYRQSLGQGLEFLIYFQGNSAPDKSGLPSDRFSAERTGGSVSTLTIQRTQQEDSAVYLCASSPRDITYGYTFGSGTRLTVV.

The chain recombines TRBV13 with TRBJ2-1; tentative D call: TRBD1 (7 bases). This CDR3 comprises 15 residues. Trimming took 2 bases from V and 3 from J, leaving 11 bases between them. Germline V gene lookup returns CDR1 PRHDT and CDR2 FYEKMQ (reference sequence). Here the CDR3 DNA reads TGTGCCAGCAGCTTAACCAGGGGGGACTACAATGAGCAGTTCTTC. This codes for CASSLTRGDYNEQFF.

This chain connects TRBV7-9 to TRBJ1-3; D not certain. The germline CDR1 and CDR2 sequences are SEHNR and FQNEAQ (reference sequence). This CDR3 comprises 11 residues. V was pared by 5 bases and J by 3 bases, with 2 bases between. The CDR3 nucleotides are TGTGCCAGCAGCATTGGAAACACCATATATTTT. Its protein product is CASSIGNTIYF.

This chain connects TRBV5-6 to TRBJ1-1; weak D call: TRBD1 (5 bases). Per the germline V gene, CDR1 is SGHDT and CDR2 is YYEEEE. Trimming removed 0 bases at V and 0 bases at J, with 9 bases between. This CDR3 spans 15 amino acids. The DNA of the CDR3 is TGTGCCAGCAGCTTGGCCGGGACGGTGAACACTGAAGCTTTCTTT. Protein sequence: CASSLAGTVNTEAFF.

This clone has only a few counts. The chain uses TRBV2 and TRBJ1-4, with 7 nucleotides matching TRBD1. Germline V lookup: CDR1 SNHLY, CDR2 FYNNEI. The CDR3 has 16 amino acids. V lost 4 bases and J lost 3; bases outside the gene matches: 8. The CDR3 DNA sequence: TGTGCCAGCAGTGCTAGCAGGGGGATTTCTAATGAAAAACTGTTTTTT. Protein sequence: CASSASRGISNEKLFF.

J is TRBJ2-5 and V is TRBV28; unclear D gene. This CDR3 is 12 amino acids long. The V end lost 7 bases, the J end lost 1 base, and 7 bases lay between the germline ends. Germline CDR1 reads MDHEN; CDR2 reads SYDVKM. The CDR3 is CASTEAQETQYF. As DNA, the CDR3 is TGTGCCAGCACCGAGGCCCAAGAGACCCAGTACTTC. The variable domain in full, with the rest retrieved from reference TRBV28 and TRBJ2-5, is DVKVTQSSRYLVKRTGEKVFLECVQDMDHENMFWYRQDPGLGLRLIYFSYDVKMKEKGDIPEGYSVSREKKERFSLILESASTNQTSMYLCASTEAQETQYFGPGTRLLVL.

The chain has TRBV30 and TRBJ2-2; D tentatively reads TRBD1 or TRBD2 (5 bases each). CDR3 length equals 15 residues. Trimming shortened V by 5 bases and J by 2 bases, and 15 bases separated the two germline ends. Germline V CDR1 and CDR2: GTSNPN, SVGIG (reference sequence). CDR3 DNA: TGTGCCTGGTCACCCTGGGACGGAAACACCGGGGAGCTGTTTTTT. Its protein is CAWSPWDGNTGELFF.

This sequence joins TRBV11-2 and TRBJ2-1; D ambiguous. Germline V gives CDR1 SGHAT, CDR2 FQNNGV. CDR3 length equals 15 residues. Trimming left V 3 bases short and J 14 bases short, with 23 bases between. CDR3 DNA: TGTGCCAGCAGCTTGGCCCCACCGGACCGTGTTGTAAAGTTCTTC. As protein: CASSLAPPDRVVKFF.

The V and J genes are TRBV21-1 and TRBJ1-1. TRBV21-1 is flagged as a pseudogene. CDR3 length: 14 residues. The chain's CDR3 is CASSRRDSDTEAFF. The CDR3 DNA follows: TGTGCCAGCAGCCGCCGGGACTCTGACACTGAAGCTTTCTTT.